These 6 T cell receptor beta chains were sequenced from one sample in a study of CD8 T cells in Susac syndrome. Reverse transcription used about 0.45 to 1 ug RNA and random hexamers. TCRdb processed the immunoSEQ multiplex PCR reads anew with MiXCR; each CDR3 protein has one entry. The sample carries some 190,000 distinct CDR3 sequences, roughly 94% recorded once. Sequenced sample: CD4+ T cells from PBMCs. Every receptor here comes from a human donor in good health.

The chain links TRBV30 to TRBJ1-2, with D hard to call. Trimming took off 0 bases at V and 6 bases at J, with 14 bases between the two ends. Looked up from germline, CDR1 is GTSNPN and CDR2 is SVGIG (reference sequence). This CDR3 has 14 residues. CDR3 in amino acids: CAWSVRSASHGYTF. CDR3 in DNA: TGTGCCTGGAGTGTACGGTCCGCCTCCCATGGCTACACCTTC.

The rearrangement links TRBV5-1 to TRBJ1-2, with D unclear. V lost 0 bases and J lost 3, with 3 bases in between. Germline CDR1 and CDR2: SGHRS and YFSETQ. CDR3 length equals 12 residues. The CDR3 coding sequence is TGCGCCAGCAGCTTGGAGCACTATGGCTACACCTTC. Protein: CASSLEHYGYTF.

CDR3 in amino acids: CASSKTGFYYEQYF. The CDR3 nucleotides are TGTGCCAGCAGCAAGACAGGGTTTTACTACGAGCAGTACTTC. The chain uses TRBV9 and TRBJ2-7, with 7 nucleotides matching TRBD1. The length of the CDR3 is 14 residues. CDR1 is SGDLS and CDR2 is YYNGEE in the germline V gene. V was clipped by 4 bases and J by 3 bases; unmatched bases: 7.

The genes are TRBV24-1 and TRBJ2-7; perhaps D is TRBD1 or TRBD2 (5 bases each). CDR3 size: 14 residues. CDR1 and CDR2 from the germline V gene are KGHDR and SFDVKD. V lost 3 bases, J lost 2 bases, and 10 bases lay in between. The CDR3 DNA reads TGTGCCACCAGTGATGGGGGTCGGACCTACGAGCAGTACTTC. Its protein product is CATSDGGRTYEQYF.

The CDR3, as DNA: TGCAGCGGCAAGTCTCTAGCTAATGAAAAACTGTTTTTT. Translated: CSGKSLANEKLFF. The genes are TRBV29-1 and TRBJ1-4; D unclear. The germline V and J ends were trimmed by 7 bases and 3 bases, with 12 bases remaining between them. The CDR3 is 13 amino acids. From germline, CDR1 is SQVTM and CDR2 ANQGSEA.

This chain joins TRBV30 and TRBJ1-5; a possible D gene is TRBD1 (5 bases). Trimming took off 5 bases at V and 0 bases at J, with 14 bases between the two ends. From germline, CDR1 is GTSNPN and CDR2 SVGIG (reference sequence). This CDR3 is built from 15 residues. CDR3 sequence reads: CAWSRDGYSNQPQHF. The DNA of the CDR3 is TGTGCCTGGTCTAGGGACGGTTATAGCAATCAGCCCCAGCATTTT.